Presented here are 6 T cell receptor beta chains from one specimen sequenced in a study of T-cell memory formation after mild COVID-19. TCRdb analysed the 5' RACE reads with MiXCR anew, one entry per CDR3 protein. The sample has under 350,000 distinct CDR3 sequences; 15% to 20% are singletons. The sequencing sample was made of PBMCs or a T cell subset sorted from them (not recorded which). These receptors came from a man aged 18-30 years who had mild COVID-19 (a few samples of this study predate the infection). Cell type and time point are not known.

V and J are TRBV7-9 and TRBJ2-3; D might be TRBD2 (5 bases). V was cut by 3 bases and J by 2 bases, with 15 bases left in between. CDR3 length: 16 residues. Germline V gives CDR1 SEHNR, CDR2 FQNEAQ (reference sequence). CDR3 residues: CASSLRGSLNTDTQYF. CDR3 DNA: TGTGCCAGCAGCTTGAGAGGGTCCCTCAACACAGATACGCAGTATTTT.

This chain connects TRBV6-1 to TRBJ2-7; tentative D call: TRBD1 (5 bases). The length of the CDR3 is 14 residues. Trimming left V 7 bases short and J 0 bases short, with 13 bases between. Per germline, CDR1 MNHNS and CDR2 SASEGT. CDR3 DNA: TGTGCCAGCACCCCCAGGGCCTTCTCCTACGAGCAGTACTTC. It encodes CASTPRAFSYEQYF.

The chain couples TRBV27 to TRBJ2-7; no firm D call. The germline CDR1 and CDR2 sequences are MNHEY and SMNVEV (reference sequence). Between the trimmed V and J ends, which lost 6 bases and 6 bases, there was a span of 21 bases. The CDR3 spans 15 residues. The CDR3 here is CASSPRYLLISEQYF. DNA for the CDR3: TGTGCCAGCAGCCCACGATATCTCCTTATCTCCGAGCAGTACTTC.

This chain uses TRBV29-1 with TRBJ2-1; 10 bases align to TRBD2. The V segment lost 4 bases and the J segment 7 bases; nucleotides outside the gene matches: 13. Looked up from germline, CDR1 is SQVTM and CDR2 is ANQGSEA. The CDR3 has 16 residues. The CDR3 nucleotides are TGCAGCGTTGTCCAGCGGGGGGGCGTTTTACATAATGAGCAGTTCTTC. As protein: CSVVQRGGVLHNEQFF.

This clonotype was found a few times. The gene calls are TRBV3-1 and TRBJ2-5; maybe TRBD2 (7 bases). V was clipped by 0 bases and J by 3 bases, with 14 bases between them. The CDR3 is made up of 16 amino acids. From germline, CDR1 is LGHDT and CDR2 YNNKEL (reference sequence). The CDR3 DNA reads as TGTGCCAGCAGCCAAGAAAGCAGGGGAGGGGAAGAGACCCAGTACTTC. Protein product: CASSQESRGGEETQYF.

This clonotype was detected only a few times. The chain combines TRBV28 with TRBJ2-1; 11 bases line up with TRBD2. The V gene end was trimmed by 7 bases and the J gene end by 8 bases; junction bases not matched to a gene: 16. Germline V gene lookup returns CDR1 MDHEN and CDR2 SYDVKM. This CDR3 contains 17 residues. This CDR3 reads CASTSRIGLAGRDEQFF. The DNA of the CDR3 is TGTGCCAGCACCTCCCGTATAGGACTAGCGGGTAGGGATGAGCAGTTCTTC.